These T cell receptor beta chains were read from a single sample in a study of response to subunit inactivated influenza vaccine. TCRdb recomputed calls from the RT-PCR reads with MiXCR, one row per CDR3 protein. Here the sample spans over 150,000 distinct CDR3 sequences, around 9.2% being singletons. The sample consisted of non-naive T cells sorted from PBMCs, taken on the day of vaccination. The receptors originated from a man over 45 who received an inactivated influenza vaccine. CDR3s leave out the opening cysteine and the closing phenylalanine or tryptophan. The D gene is left open where the match is weak.

j_call d_call v_call cdr3_aa
TRBJ1-1 . TRBV6-5 ASSYFMTGTEAF
TRBJ1-5 TRBD1 TRBV19 ASRLGTGLTGSNQPQH
TRBJ2-7 TRBD1 TRBV7-2 ASSGGQGPIYEQY
TRBJ1-4 . TRBV28 ASSLPEQKLF
TRBJ2-2 . TRBV24-1 ATSDLLWRGHGELF
TRBJ1-3 . TRBV11-1 ARGFGPGNTIY
TRBJ2-1 TRBD2 TRBV4-2 ASSQELPSGRSYNEQF
TRBJ1-3 . TRBV6-1 ASSPQGFGNTIY
TRBJ2-5 . TRBV29-1 SVPQETQY
TRBJ1-5 . TRBV20-1 SARSWGPQH
TRBJ2-1 TRBD1 TRBV19 ASSRGQGALIPLSSYNEQF
TRBJ2-5 TRBD2 TRBV29-1 SVTGTSGGAVGTQY
TRBJ2-4 . TRBV20-1 SARLSGIQY
TRBJ2-1 . TRBV15 ATTKEGNEQF
TRBJ2-2 . TRBV10-3 AIGGARKDTGELF
TRBJ2-4 . TRBV12-3/TRBV12-4 ASSLWGNIQY
TRBJ2-3 TRBD2 TRBV3-1 ASSPLSISGTSALGDTQY
TRBJ2-1 . TRBV9 ASSTGQTYNEQF
TRBJ1-2 TRBD1 TRBV12-3/TRBV12-4 ASSSEPTGVGYT
TRBJ2-3 . TRBV15 ATSRDLPGPGDTQY
TRBJ2-6 . TRBV28 ASIRPGANVLT
TRBJ1-1 . TRBV6-5 ASSYSIGGRIPEAF
TRBJ2-5 TRBD2 TRBV7-2 ASSPKGVAGVRETQY
TRBJ2-3 . TRBV9 ASSVSARQGTDTQY
TRBJ1-1 TRBD1 TRBV20-1 SARRVGNRGIGEAF
TRBJ2-2 . TRBV11-3 ASSLNKGRTGELF
TRBJ1-2 . TRBV6-1 ASSGGNRVYGYT
TRBJ2-1 TRBD2 TRBV11-3 ASSFGGEYEQF